This TCR beta chain was obtained from a study of glioma-infiltrating T cells after dendritic cell vaccination. Study overall: Autologous tumor lysate was loaded overnight onto monocyte-derived dendritic cells grown seven days with IL-4 and GM-CSF.

The method was immunoSEQ multiplex PCR; TCRdb's version includes in-frame clones alone and lacks a portion of them. The repertoire holds tens of thousands of clones, approximately 80% seen once, with under 2.5% in the top ten. V dropped 1 base and J dropped 4; count of bases not matched to a gene: 7. The CDR3 length is 16 residues. Germline V gene sequence: CDR1 SGHRS, CDR2 YFSETQ. This chain links TRBV5-1 with TRBJ2-1; 8 nucleotides agree with TRBD1. The source was blood, collected before dendritic cell vaccination. This TCR was recovered from a human donor with glioblastoma. The CDR3 region has the DNA TGCGCCAGCAGCTTGAACCGGACAGGGTCATACAATGAGCAGTTCTTC. Amino acid sequence: CASSLNRTGSYNEQFF.